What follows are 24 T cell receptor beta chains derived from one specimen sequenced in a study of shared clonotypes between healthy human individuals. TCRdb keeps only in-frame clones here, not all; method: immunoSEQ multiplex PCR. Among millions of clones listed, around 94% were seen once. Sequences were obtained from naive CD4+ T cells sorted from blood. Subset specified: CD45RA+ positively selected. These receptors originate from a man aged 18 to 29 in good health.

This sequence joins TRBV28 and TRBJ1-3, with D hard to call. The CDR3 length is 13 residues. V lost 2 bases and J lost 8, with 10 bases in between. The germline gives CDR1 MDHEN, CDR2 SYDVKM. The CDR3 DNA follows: TGTGCCAGCAGTTTAATCGGCCGAGACACCATATATTTT. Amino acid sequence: CASSLIGRDTIYF.

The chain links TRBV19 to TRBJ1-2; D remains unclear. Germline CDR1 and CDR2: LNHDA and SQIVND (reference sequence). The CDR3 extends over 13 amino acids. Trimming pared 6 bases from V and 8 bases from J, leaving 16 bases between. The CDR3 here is CASSAEYSQGYTF. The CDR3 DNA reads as TGTGCCAGTAGCGCGGAGTATTCTCAGGGCTACACCTTC.

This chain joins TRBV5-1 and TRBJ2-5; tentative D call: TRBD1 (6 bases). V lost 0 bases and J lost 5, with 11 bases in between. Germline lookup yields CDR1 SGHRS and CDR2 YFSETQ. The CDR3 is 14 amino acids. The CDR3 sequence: CASSLAGTIETQYF. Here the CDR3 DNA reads TGCGCCAGCAGCTTGGCCGGGACAATTGAGACCCAGTACTTC.

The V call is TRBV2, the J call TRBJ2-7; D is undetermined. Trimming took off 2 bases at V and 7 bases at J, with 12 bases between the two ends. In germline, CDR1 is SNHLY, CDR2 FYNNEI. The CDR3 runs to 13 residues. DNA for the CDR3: TGTGCCAGCAGTGAAAGTCCGACGCGAGAGCAGTACTTC. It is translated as CASSESPTREQYF.

CDR3 loop: CAWRGSADTQYF. In nucleotides, the CDR3 is TGTGCCTGGAGAGGGTCCGCAGATACGCAGTATTTT. The chain joins TRBV30 to TRBJ2-3; no clear D gene. There are 12 residues in the CDR3. V was pared by 3 bases and J by 4 bases, with 8 bases between. Germline CDR1 reads GTSNPN; CDR2 reads SVGIG (reference sequence).

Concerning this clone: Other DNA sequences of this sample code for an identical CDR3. As DNA, the CDR3 is TGCGCCAGCAGCTTGGTGCAGGGGAGCACCGGGGAGCTGTTTTTT. This sequence encodes CASSLVQGSTGELFF. This chain connects TRBV5-1 to TRBJ2-2; tentatively, D is TRBD1 (6 bases). Trimming removed 0 bases from V and 4 bases from J, with 10 bases in between. This CDR3 is 15 amino acids long. Germline CDR1 SGHRS, CDR2 YFSETQ.

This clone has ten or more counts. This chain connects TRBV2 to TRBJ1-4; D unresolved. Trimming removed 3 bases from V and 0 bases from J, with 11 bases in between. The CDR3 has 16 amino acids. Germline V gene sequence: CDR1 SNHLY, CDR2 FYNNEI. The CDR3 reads CASSEVDLATNEKLFF. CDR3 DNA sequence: TGTGCCAGCAGTGAGGTAGATCTTGCAACTAATGAAAAACTGTTTTTT.

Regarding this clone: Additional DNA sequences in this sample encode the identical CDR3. The chain's CDR3 is CASSSGGPSTDTQYF. CDR3 DNA sequence: TGTGCCAGCAGCTCGGGGGGTCCTAGCACAGATACGCAGTATTTT. This sequence joins TRBV5-4 and TRBJ2-3; 7 nucleotides align to TRBD2. J gave up 0 bases and V 3 bases, and 4 bases lay outside the gene matches. There are 15 residues in the CDR3. Germline CDR1 is SGHNT and CDR2 is YYREEE (reference sequence).

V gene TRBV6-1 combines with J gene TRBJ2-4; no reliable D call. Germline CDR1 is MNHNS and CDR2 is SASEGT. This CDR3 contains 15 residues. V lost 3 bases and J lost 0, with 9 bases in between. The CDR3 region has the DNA TGTGCCAGCAGTGATAACAGCGTAGCCAAAAACATTCAGTACTTC. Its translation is CASSDNSVAKNIQYF.

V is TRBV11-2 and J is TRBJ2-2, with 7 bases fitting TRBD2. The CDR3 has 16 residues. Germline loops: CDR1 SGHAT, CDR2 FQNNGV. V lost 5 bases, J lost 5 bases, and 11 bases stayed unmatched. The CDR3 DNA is TGTGCCAGCAGCCTAGCGGCCCTACCCGGGACCGGGGAGCTGTTTTTT. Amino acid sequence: CASSLAALPGTGELFF.

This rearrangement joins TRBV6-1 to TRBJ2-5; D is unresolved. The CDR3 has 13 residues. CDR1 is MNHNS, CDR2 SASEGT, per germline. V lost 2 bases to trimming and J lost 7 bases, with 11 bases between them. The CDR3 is CASSEIFGVTQYF. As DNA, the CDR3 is TGTGCCAGCAGTGAAATTTTTGGCGTGACCCAGTACTTC.

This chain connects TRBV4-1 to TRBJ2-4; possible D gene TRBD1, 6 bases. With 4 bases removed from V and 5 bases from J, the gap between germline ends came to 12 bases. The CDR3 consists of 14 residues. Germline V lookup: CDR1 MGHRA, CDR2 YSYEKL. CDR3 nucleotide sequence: TGCGCCAGCAGCCGATTACAGGGTGAAAACATTCAGTACTTC. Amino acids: CASSRLQGENIQYF.

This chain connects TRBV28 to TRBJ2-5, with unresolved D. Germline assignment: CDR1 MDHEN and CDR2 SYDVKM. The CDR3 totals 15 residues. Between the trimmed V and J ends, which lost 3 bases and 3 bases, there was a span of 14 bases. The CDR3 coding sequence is TGTGCCAGCAGTTTGACCCTCGGCAGCAAAGAGACCCAGTACTTC. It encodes CASSLTLGSKETQYF.

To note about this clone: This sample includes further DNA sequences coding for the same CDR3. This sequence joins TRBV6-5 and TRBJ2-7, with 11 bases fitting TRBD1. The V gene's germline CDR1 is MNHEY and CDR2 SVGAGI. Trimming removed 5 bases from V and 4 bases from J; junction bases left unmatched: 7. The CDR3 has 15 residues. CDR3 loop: CASSLAGQGAYEQYF. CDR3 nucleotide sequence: TGTGCCAGCAGTCTCGCAGGACAGGGGGCTTACGAGCAGTACTTC.

CDR3 sequence: CATRSPGPYGYTF. The CDR3 nucleotides read TGTGCCACCCGTTCCCCCGGGCCTTATGGCTACACCTTC. The rearrangement uses TRBV6-5 and TRBJ1-2; no reliable D call. This CDR3 has 13 amino acids. Trimming removed 10 bases from V and 5 bases from J, with 17 bases in between. CDR1 is MNHEY, CDR2 SVGAGI, per germline.

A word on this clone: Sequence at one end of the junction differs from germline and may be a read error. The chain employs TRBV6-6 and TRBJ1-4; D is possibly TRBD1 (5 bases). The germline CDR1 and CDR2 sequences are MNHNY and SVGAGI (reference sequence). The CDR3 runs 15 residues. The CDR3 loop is CASSGTVDPPDRSPF. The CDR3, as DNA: TGTGCCAGCAGTGGGACCGTGGACCCTCCTGACCGATCCCCTTTT.

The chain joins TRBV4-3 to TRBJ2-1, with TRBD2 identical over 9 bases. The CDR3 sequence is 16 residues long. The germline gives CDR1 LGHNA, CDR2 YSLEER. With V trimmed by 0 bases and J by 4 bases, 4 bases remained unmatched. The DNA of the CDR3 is TGCGCCAGCAGCCAAGATGGGGCGGGAGGGTACAATGAGCAGTTCTTC. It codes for CASSQDGAGGYNEQFF.

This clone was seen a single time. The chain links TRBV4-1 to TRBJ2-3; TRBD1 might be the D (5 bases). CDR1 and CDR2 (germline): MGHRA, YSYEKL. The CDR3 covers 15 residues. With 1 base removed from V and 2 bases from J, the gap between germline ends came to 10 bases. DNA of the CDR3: TGCGCCAGCAGCCAAGGTCTCAGGGACACAGATACGCAGTATTTT. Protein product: CASSQGLRDTDTQYF.

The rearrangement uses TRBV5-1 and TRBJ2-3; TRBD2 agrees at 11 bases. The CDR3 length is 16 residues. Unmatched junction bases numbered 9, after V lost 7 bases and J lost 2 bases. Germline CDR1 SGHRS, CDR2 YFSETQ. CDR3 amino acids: CASSWTSGFSTDTQYF. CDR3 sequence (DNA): TGCGCCAGCTCATGGACTAGCGGGTTCTCCACAGATACGCAGTATTTT.

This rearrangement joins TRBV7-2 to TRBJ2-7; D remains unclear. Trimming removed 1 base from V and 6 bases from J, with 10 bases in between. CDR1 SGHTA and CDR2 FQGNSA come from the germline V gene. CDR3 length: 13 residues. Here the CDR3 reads CASSLVGLSEQYF. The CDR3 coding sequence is TGTGCCAGCAGCTTAGTGGGCCTTTCCGAGCAGTACTTC.

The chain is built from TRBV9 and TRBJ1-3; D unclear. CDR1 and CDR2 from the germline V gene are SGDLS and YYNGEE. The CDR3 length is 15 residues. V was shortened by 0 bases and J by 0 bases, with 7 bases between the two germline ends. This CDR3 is CASSVGKSSGNTIYF. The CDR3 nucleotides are TGTGCCAGCAGCGTAGGAAAGAGCTCTGGAAACACCATATATTTT. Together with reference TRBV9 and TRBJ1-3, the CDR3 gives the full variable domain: DSGVTQTPKHLITATGQRVTLRCSPRSGDLSVYWYQQSLDQGLQFLIQYYNGEERAKGNILERFSAQQFPDLHSELNLSSLELGDSALYFCASSVGKSSGNTIYFGEGSWLTVV.

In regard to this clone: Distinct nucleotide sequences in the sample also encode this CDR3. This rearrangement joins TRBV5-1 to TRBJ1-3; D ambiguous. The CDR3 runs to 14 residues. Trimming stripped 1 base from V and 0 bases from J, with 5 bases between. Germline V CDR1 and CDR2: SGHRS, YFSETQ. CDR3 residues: CASSLSSSGNTIYF. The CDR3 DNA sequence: TGCGCCAGCAGCTTGTCGAGCTCTGGAAACACCATATATTTT. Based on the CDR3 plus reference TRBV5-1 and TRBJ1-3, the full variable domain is KAGVTQTPRYLIKTRGQQVTLSCSPISGHRSVSWYQQTPGQGLQFLFEYFSETQRNKGNFPGRFSGRQFSNSRSEMNVSTLELGDSALYLCASSLSSSGNTIYFGEGSWLTVV.

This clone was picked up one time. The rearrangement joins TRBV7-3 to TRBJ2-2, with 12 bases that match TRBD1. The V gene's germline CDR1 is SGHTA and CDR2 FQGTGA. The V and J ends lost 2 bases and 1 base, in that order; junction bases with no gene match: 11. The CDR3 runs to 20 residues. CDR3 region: CASSLRSGTGGDKNTGELFF. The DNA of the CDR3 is TGTGCCAGCAGCTTACGATCGGGGACAGGGGGCGATAAGAACACCGGGGAGCTGTTTTTT.

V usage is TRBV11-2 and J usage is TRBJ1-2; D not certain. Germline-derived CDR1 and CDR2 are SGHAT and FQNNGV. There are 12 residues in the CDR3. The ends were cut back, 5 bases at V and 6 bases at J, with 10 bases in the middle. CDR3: CASSPNTDGYTF. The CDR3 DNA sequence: TGTGCCAGCAGCCCGAACACAGATGGCTACACCTTC.